These 3 T cell receptor beta chains were sequenced from one sample in a study of blood T cell repertoires in COVID-19. The assay was immunoSEQ multiplex PCR, and TCRdb's table has in-frame clones only and misses some. The sample yields about 190,000 clones, about three quarters seen once. Sequences were obtained from peripheral blood. These receptors all come from a woman aged 80 or over with active or convalescent COVID-19.

The chain has TRBV27 and TRBJ2-3; the match to TRBD2 covers 7 bases. The germline gives CDR1 MNHEY, CDR2 SMNVEV (reference sequence). The length of the CDR3 is 16 residues. The junction had 14 bases not matched to a gene; V was cut back by 11 bases and J by 0 bases. DNA for the CDR3: TGTGCCTCGAAAAATCGGGGAGGGCGGAGCACAGATACGCAGTATTTT. It translates to CASKNRGGRSTDTQYF.

This sequence joins TRBV28 and TRBJ2-4; D remains unclear. The CDR3 covers 16 residues. Germline CDR1 is MDHEN and CDR2 is SYDVKM. V dropped 3 bases and J dropped 2 bases, with 14 bases sitting between them. CDR3 loop: CASSFEELPSKNIQYF. CDR3 in DNA: TGTGCCAGCAGTTTTGAAGAGCTCCCTTCCAAAAACATTCAGTACTTC.

The chain carries TRBV6-5 and TRBJ2-1; 14 bases agree with TRBD2. CDR3 length equals 15 residues. Germline trimming cut 8 bases from V and 8 bases from J; bases unmatched to any gene: 8. The germline gives CDR1 MNHEY, CDR2 SVGAGI. The CDR3: CASGETSGGADEQFF. CDR3 bases: TGTGCCAGCGGGGAGACTAGCGGGGGGGCCGATGAGCAGTTCTTC.